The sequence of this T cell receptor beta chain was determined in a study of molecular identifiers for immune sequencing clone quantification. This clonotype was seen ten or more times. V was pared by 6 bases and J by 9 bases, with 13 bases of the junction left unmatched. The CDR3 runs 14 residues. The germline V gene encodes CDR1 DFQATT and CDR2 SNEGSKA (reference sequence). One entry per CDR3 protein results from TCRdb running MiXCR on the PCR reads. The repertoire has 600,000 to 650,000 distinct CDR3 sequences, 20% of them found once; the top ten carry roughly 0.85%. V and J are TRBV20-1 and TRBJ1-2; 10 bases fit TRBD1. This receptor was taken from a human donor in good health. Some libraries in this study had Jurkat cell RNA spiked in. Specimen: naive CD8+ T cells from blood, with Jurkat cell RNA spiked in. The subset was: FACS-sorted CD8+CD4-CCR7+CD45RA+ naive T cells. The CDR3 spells CSARTGTGAFSYTF. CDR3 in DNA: TGCAGTGCGAGGACCGGGACAGGGGCATTTAGCTACACCTTC.